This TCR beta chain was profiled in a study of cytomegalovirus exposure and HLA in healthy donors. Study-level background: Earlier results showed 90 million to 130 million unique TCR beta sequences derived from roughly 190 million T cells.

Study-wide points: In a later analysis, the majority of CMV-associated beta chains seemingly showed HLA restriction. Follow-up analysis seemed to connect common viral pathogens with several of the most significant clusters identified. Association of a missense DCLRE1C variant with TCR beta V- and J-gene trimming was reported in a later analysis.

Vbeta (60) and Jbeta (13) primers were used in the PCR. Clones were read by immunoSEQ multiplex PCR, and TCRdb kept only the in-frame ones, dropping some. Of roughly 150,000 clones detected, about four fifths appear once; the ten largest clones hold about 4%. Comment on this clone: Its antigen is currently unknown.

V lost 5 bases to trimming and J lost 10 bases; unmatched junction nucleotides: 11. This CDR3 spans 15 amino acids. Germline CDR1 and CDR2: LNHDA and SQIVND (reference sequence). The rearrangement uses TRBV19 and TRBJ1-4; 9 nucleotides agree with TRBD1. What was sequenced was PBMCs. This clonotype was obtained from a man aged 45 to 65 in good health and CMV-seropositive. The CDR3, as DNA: TGTGCCAGTAGTCAAGGGGGACAGGGAAATCGAAAACTGTTTTTT. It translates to CASSQGGQGNRKLFF.